This T cell receptor beta chain was identified during a study of shared clonotypes between healthy human individuals. Study as a whole: A couple of female and a few male donors aged 18 to 49 were enrolled.

General observations from the study: Sharing of clonotypes among donors was expected to vary with sequencing depth.

In the case of this clone: As yet, its antigen is unknown.

Each sample came from a Caucasian adult donor living in Nashville, Tennessee. Replicate PCRs from sorted subsets contained approximately 220 ng DNA, which is 29,000 or so T cell genomes. Sequencing was performed with immunoSEQ multiplex PCR; in TCRdb, only in-frame clones are kept and a portion is missing. Counted here are some 2,000,000 clones, 85% to 95% occurring once; the ten biggest clones make up 0.1% to 0.15%. Sequenced input: naive CD4+ T cells sorted from blood. Subset described: CD45RA+ positively selected. This TCR derives from a man younger than 35 in good health.

The CDR3 region has the DNA TGTGCCAGCAGTCACAAGGGACCCCCGTTCACCGGGGAGCTGTTTTTT. Protein: CASSHKGPPFTGELFF. The genes are TRBV28 and TRBJ2-2; D could derive from TRBD1 or TRBD2 (5 bases each). The CDR3 consists of 16 residues. Trimming cost V 5 bases and J 4 bases, with 17 bases left between them. Germline CDR1 MDHEN, CDR2 SYDVKM.